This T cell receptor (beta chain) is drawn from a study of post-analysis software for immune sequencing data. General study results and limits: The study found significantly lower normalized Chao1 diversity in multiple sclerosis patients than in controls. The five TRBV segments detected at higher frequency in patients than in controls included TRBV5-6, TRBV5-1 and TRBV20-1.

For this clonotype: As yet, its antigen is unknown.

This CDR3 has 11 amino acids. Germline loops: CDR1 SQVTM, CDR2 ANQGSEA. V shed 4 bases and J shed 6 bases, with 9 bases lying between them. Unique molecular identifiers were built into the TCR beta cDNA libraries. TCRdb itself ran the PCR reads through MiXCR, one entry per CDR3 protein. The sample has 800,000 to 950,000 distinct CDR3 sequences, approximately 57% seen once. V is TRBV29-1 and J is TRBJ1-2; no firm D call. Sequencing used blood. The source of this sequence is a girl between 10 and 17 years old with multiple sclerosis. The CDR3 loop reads CSVVSADGYTF. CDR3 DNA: TGCAGCGTTGTCAGTGCGGATGGCTACACCTTC.